A selection of T cell receptor beta chains follows, all from one sample in a study of OX40 agonist ivuxolimab in advanced cancers. The assay was immunoSEQ multiplex PCR, and TCRdb's table has in-frame clones only and misses some. This sample has under 30,000 clones, with around 80% found just once. Material: CD4+ or CD8+ T cells sorted from blood, obtained in a trial of the OX40 agonist ivuxolimab. The receptors were sampled from an adult with an advanced solid tumor such as melanoma, head and neck, liver or kidney cancer. The CDR3 runs from the conserved cysteine through the conserved F or W. Fields, in order: V gene, clone size, J gene, D gene, CDR3 DNA, CDR3 protein. The D gene is left open where the match is weak. Some rows mark clone size as missing; the rest say once, few, many or name a class of expanded clone.

>TRBV19|.|TRBJ2-5|.
TGTGCCAGTAGTTCGTCCAGACATTCGCAAGAGACCCAGTACTTC
CASSSSRHSQETQYF
>TRBV6-5|.|TRBJ2-2|.
TGTGCCAGCAGTCATGGGACGGGCGGGTCCGGGGAGCTGTTTTTT
CASSHGTGGSGELFF
>TRBV10-3|.|TRBJ2-1|.
TGTGCCATCAGCCGCGACCCCGCCGATGAGCAGTTCTTC
CAISRDPADEQFF
>TRBV6-5|.|TRBJ2-7|TRBD1
TGTGCCAGCAGTCTTGGCAGGGGGCTCTACGAGCAGTACTTC
CASSLGRGLYEQYF
>TRBV2|.|TRBJ2-3|.
TGTGCCAGCAGTTCCCAGGACCCCCCCACAGATACGCAGTATTTT
CASSSQDPPTDTQYF
>TRBV2|few|TRBJ2-6|.
TGTGCCAGCAGCATCAGAGCCTCTGGGGCCAACGTCCTGACTTTC
CASSIRASGANVLTF
>TRBV19|.|TRBJ2-1|TRBD2
TGTGCCAGTAGTGATAGCGGGATTTCCTACAATGAGCAGTTCTTC
CASSDSGISYNEQFF
>TRBV14|.|TRBJ1-1|.
TGTGCCAGCAGCCCAGGGAGGAATACGGACAGTAACACTGAAGCTTTCTTT
CASSPGRNTDSNTEAFF
>TRBV9|.|TRBJ2-1|TRBD1
TGTGCCAGCAGCGCTCCCGGGACAGGGGACAATGAGCAGTTCTTC
CASSAPGTGDNEQFF
>TRBV6-5|.|TRBJ1-5|.
TGTGCCACCTCGGGGTCGGAGGGTCCGGGTCAGCCCCAGCATTTT
CATSGSEGPGQPQHF
>TRBV6-5|few|TRBJ2-2|.
TGTGCCAGCAGTTACTCTGGAAACACCGGGGAGCTGTTTTTT
CASSYSGNTGELFF
>TRBV2|.|TRBJ2-5|.
TGTGCCAGCAGTTATCCTCGACACTCGATGCAAGAGACCCAGTACTTC
CASSYPRHSMQETQYF
>TRBV9|.|TRBJ2-1|.
TGTGCCAGCAGCAGAGGCCTTGGCGGGGGCTACTACAATGAGCAGTTCTTC
CASSRGLGGGYYNEQFF
>TRBV5-4|.|TRBJ2-2|.
TGTGCCAGCAGCTTGGCGGCCCCAGGGGTCACCGGGGAGCTGTTTTTT
CASSLAAPGVTGELFF
>TRBV7-3|.|TRBJ2-3|.
TGTGCCAGCAGCTTAACTGGGGCGGGGACAGATACGCAGTATTTT
CASSLTGAGTDTQYF
>TRBV6-5|.|TRBJ2-7|.
TGTGCCAGCAGTTACGCCGGGGGCGGCGAGCAGTACTTC
CASSYAGGGEQYF
>TRBV19|.|TRBJ2-5|.
TGTGCCAGTTCGAATGGGGGAAGGGCAGAGACCCAGTACTTC
CASSNGGRAETQYF
>TRBV5-6|.|TRBJ1-1|.
TGTGCCAGCAGCCCTCTGGGCGCTGAAGCTTTCTTT
CASSPLGAEAFF
>TRBV15|.|TRBJ1-3|.
TGTGCCACCAGCAGAGATGATGCTTCTGGAAACACCATATATTTT
CATSRDDASGNTIYF
>TRBV9|.|TRBJ2-5|.
TGTGCCGGCAGCGTAGGGGGAGAGACCCAGTACTTC
CAGSVGGETQYF
>TRBV4-3|.|TRBJ1-2|.
TGCGCCAGCAGCCAGGACACCGGGACATATAACTATGGCTACACCTTC
CASSQDTGTYNYGYTF
>TRBV28|.|TRBJ2-3|.
TGTGCCAGCAGTCCCCTCGAGGTAGCGGAAACAGATACGCAGTATTTT
CASSPLEVAETDTQYF
>TRBV10-2|medium-sized|TRBJ1-2|.
TGCGCCAGCAGTGCGGCAGGGGACTATGGCTACACCTTC
CASSAAGDYGYTF
>TRBV7-8|.|TRBJ2-3|TRBD2
TGTGCCAGCAGCCCTCCTCTTCGACTAGCGGGGGGACGGAATACGCAGTATTTT
CASSPPLRLAGGRNTQYF
>TRBV7-9|.|TRBJ1-2|.
TGTGCCAGCAGCTTGACCGAGAATGGAGGTAACTATGGCTACACCTTC
CASSLTENGGNYGYTF
>TRBV7-2|.|TRBJ2-2|TRBD1
TGTGCCAGCAGCTTACTGGGACAGGTATTGTCCGCGAACACCGGGGAGCTGTTTTTT
CASSLLGQVLSANTGELFF
>TRBV29-1|.|TRBJ2-7|TRBD1
TGCAGCGTTGAGCAGGGGGCTACCTACGAGCAGTACTTC
CSVEQGATYEQYF
>TRBV4-1|few|TRBJ1-4|.
TGCGCCAGCAGCCCAGAGCGGGCTGGGAGGGAAAAACTGTTTTTT
CASSPERAGREKLFF
>TRBV19|.|TRBJ1-2|TRBD1
TGTGCCAGTACCCCGGGACAGGCCCTCTATGGCTACACCTTC
CASTPGQALYGYTF
>TRBV5-6|.|TRBJ2-7|.
TGTGCCAGCACCCCTGAGTACAGCAAAAGCTCCTACGAGCAGTACTTC
CASTPEYSKSSYEQYF
>TRBV2|medium-sized|TRBJ2-7|.
TGTGCCAGCGCGGGTAGCACCTACGAGCAGTACTTC
CASAGSTYEQYF
>TRBV5-8|.|TRBJ1-1|.
TGTGCCAGCAGCTTGGGGGGAGGGCCAAACACTGAAGCTTTCTTT
CASSLGGGPNTEAFF